This T cell receptor beta chain was recorded in a study of blood T cell repertoires in COVID-19. Background on the study: The United States, Italy and Spain supplied acute and convalescent COVID-19 samples. PBMCs, B-cell-depleted T cells, or T cells provided the cDNA or gDNA that made up the material.

The authors' processing: Reference gene primer amplification gave estimated nucleated cell counts. The table came from immunoSEQ multiplex PCR; TCRdb's copy has only in-frame clones and leaves some out. That table is the source of V, J and clone size, and D and trimming were worked out from the DNA. The data contain about 140,000 clones, almost 90% of them singletons. The CDR3 has 13 residues. V gave up 0 bases and J gave up 10 bases, with 12 bases separating them. Per the germline V gene, CDR1 is SGHNT and CDR2 is YENEEA. Sequencing used peripheral blood. The sequence was collected from a woman aged 55-69 years with acute or convalescent COVID-19. This chain connects TRBV11-3 to TRBJ2-5; maybe TRBD2 (5 bases). As DNA, the CDR3 is TGTGCCAGCAGCTTAGATGAGGGCGGTGGCCAGTACTTC. This encodes CASSLDEGGGQYF.